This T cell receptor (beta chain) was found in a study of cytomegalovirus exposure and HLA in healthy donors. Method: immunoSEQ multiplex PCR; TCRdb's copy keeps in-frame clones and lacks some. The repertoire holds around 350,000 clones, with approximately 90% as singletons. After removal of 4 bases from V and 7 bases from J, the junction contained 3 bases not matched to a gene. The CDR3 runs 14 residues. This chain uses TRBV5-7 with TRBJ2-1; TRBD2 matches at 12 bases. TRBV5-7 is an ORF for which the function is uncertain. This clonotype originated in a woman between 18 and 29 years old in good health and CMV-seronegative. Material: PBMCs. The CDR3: CASSLAGGRNEQFF. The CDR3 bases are TGTGCCAGCAGCCTAGCGGGAGGGAGGAATGAGCAGTTCTTC.